This note documents a single T cell receptor beta chain sequence. TCRdb's table, derived via immunoSEQ multiplex PCR, lists solely in-frame clones and lacks some. Of more than 300,000 clones listed, about four fifths are singletons. This entry is derived from a study of blood T cell repertoires in COVID-19. As for the study in general: Researchers got acute and convalescent COVID-19 samples from the United States, Italy and Spain. Sources were T cells, B-cell-depleted T cells, or PBMCs; the material itself was cDNA or gDNA.

The CDR3 sequence is 14 residues long. CDR1 and CDR2 (germline): SGHNT, YENEEA. Germline trimming cut 1 base from V and 3 bases from J; bases unmatched to any gene: 1. This receptor was taken from a woman between 50 and 59 years old who had recovered from COVID-19. Sequencing was performed on PBMCs or T cells enriched from blood (not recorded which). The chain combines TRBV11-3 with TRBJ2-3, with 7 bases matching TRBD2. The CDR3, as DNA: TGTGCCAGCAGCTTAGGTAGCGGGACAGATACGCAGTATTTT. It yields the protein CASSLGSGTDTQYF.